Below are 14 T cell receptor beta chains sequenced from a single sample in a study of blood T cell repertoires in COVID-19. The table came from immunoSEQ multiplex PCR; TCRdb's copy has only in-frame clones and leaves some out. Of 65,000 to 70,000 clones in the sample, over 80% were seen once. Sequencing was performed on peripheral blood. The receptors were sampled from a man aged 45-65 years with active COVID-19.

The chain combines TRBV27 with TRBJ2-3; 7 nucleotides align to TRBD1. CDR1 is MNHEY, CDR2 SMNVEV, per germline (reference sequence). The CDR3 runs 14 residues. The ends lost 6 bases at V and 7 bases at J; junction bases unmatched: 10. The CDR3 DNA reads as TGTGCCAGCAGCCCCGGGACCAGGGGGAATACGCAGTATTTT. Its protein product is CASSPGTRGNTQYF.

J is TRBJ1-3 and V is TRBV19, with TRBD1 as a possible D gene (5 bases). The CDR3 spans 13 residues. V gave up 8 bases and J gave up 1 base, with 9 bases separating them. Germline values: CDR1 LNHDA, CDR2 SQIVND (reference sequence). This CDR3 reads CASQGRSGNTIYF. Here the CDR3 DNA reads TGTGCCAGTCAGGGTCGATCTGGAAACACCATATATTTT.

This chain links TRBV27 with TRBJ1-1; the D gene is possibly TRBD1 (6 bases). The V gene's germline CDR1 is MNHEY and CDR2 SMNVEV (reference sequence). There are 15 residues in the CDR3. Between the trimmed V and J ends, which lost 8 bases and 2 bases, there was a span of 18 bases. DNA for the CDR3: TGTGCCAGCGGAAACAGGGCGAGGTATAACACTGAAGCTTTCTTT. It translates to CASGNRARYNTEAFF.

The chain has TRBV10-3 and TRBJ2-7; TRBD1 aligns across 7 bases. Germline V gene sequence: CDR1 ENHRY, CDR2 SYGVKD. The V and J ends lost 2 bases and 5 bases, in that order; junction bases with no gene match: 12. The CDR3 extends over 16 amino acids. CDR3 DNA sequence: TGTGCCATCAGTGAGCCGGACAGGCCCTCTGCCCACGAGCAGTACTTC. This gives the protein CAISEPDRPSAHEQYF.

The chain is built from TRBV5-1 and TRBJ1-2; 7 bases are shared with TRBD1. The CDR3 consists of 14 residues. V lost 4 bases, J lost 5 bases, and 8 bases stayed unmatched. Germline CDR1 SGHRS, CDR2 YFSETQ. DNA for the CDR3: TGCGCCAGCAGCACTGGACAGGAGCGGTATGGCTACACCTTC. It specifies CASSTGQERYGYTF.

This clone was recorded only once. The rearrangement uses TRBV28 and TRBJ1-2; 9 bases fit TRBD1. The CDR3 covers 15 residues. Germline trimming cut 6 bases from V and 7 bases from J; bases unmatched to any gene: 12. Looked up from germline, CDR1 is MDHEN and CDR2 is SYDVKM. The CDR3 sequence is CASRRNPGTGFGYTF. CDR3 nucleotide sequence: TGTGCCAGCAGGCGTAATCCCGGGACAGGGTTTGGCTACACCTTC.

The V call is TRBV27, the J call TRBJ2-7; 7 nucleotides agree with TRBD1. Germline loops: CDR1 MNHEY, CDR2 SMNVEV (reference sequence). The V segment lost 6 bases and the J segment 1 base; nucleotides outside the gene matches: 9. The CDR3 has 15 amino acids. The CDR3 protein is CASSRTDRLSYEQYF. CDR3 nucleotides: TGTGCCAGCAGCCGGACGGACAGGCTATCCTACGAGCAGTACTTC.

The chain has TRBV24-1 and TRBJ1-4, with D possibly TRBD1 on 5 matching bases. Looked up from germline, CDR1 is KGHDR and CDR2 is SFDVKD. The CDR3 has 14 amino acids. The V and J ends lost 6 bases and 5 bases respectively, with 12 bases between them. This chain's CDR3 is CATSPGQPNEKLFF. The CDR3 coding sequence is TGTGCCACCAGTCCAGGGCAGCCGAATGAAAAACTGTTTTTT.

The chain employs TRBV27 and TRBJ2-1; TRBD2 matches 11 bases. The CDR3 spans 20 residues. The germline V gene has CDR1 MNHEY and CDR2 SMNVEV (reference sequence). J gave up 2 bases and V 4 bases, and 16 bases lay outside the gene matches. As DNA, the CDR3 is TGTGCCAGCAGTTCTCTAGGACTAGCGGGCAAAGGTACCCCCTACAATGAGCAGTTCTTC. As protein: CASSSLGLAGKGTPYNEQFF.

The chain links TRBV9 to TRBJ1-1; tentative D call: TRBD1 (5 bases). This CDR3 is 14 amino acids long. V lost 3 bases, J lost 2 bases, and 11 bases lay in between. Germline values: CDR1 SGDLS, CDR2 YYNGEE. DNA for the CDR3: TGTGCCAGCAGCGCGGCGGGGGTCAACACTGAAGCTTTCTTT. Amino acids: CASSAAGVNTEAFF.

The chain carries TRBV7-6 and TRBJ2-1, with 10 bases fitting TRBD2. The CDR3 is made up of 16 amino acids. Germline trimming cut 5 bases from V and 1 base from J; bases unmatched to any gene: 5. The germline CDR1 and CDR2 sequences are SGHVS and FNYEAQ. CDR3 loop: CASSTLAGGSYNEQFF. CDR3 DNA sequence: TGTGCCAGCAGCACCTTAGCGGGAGGTTCCTACAATGAGCAGTTCTTC.

The J gene is TRBJ1-1, the V gene TRBV5-5; possibly TRBD1 for D (6 bases). With 5 bases removed from V and 7 bases from J, the gap between germline ends came to 12 bases. Germline V gene data show CDR1 as SGHKS and CDR2 as YYEKEE (reference sequence). The CDR3 has 12 residues. CDR3 sequence reads: CASRRTGFEAFF. CDR3 sequence (DNA): TGTGCCAGCAGACGTACAGGGTTTGAAGCTTTCTTT.

The chain combines TRBV18 with TRBJ2-1; 9 nucleotides agree with TRBD2. CDR1 is KGHSH, CDR2 LQKENI, per germline. The CDR3 covers 14 residues. The V segment lost 3 bases and the J segment 6 bases; nucleotides outside the gene matches: 3. The CDR3 DNA follows: TGTGCCAGCTCACCGGGACTAGCAGTCAATGAGCAGTTCTTC. Protein sequence: CASSPGLAVNEQFF.

This clone has just one count. The V gene is TRBV11-2, the J gene TRBJ1-6; perhaps TRBD1 as D (6 bases). Trimming took off 5 bases at V and 7 bases at J, with 18 bases between the two ends. The CDR3 spans 16 residues. Germline V CDR1 and CDR2: SGHAT, FQNNGV. CDR3 in amino acids: CASSGGARGWNSPLHF. CDR3 bases: TGTGCCAGCAGCGGGGGGGCAAGGGGTTGGAATTCACCCCTCCACTTT. Based on the CDR3 plus reference TRBV11-2 and TRBJ1-6, the full variable domain is EAGVAQSPRYKIIEKRQSVAFWCNPISGHATLYWYQQILGQGPKLLIQFQNNGVVDDSQLPKDRFSAERLKGVDSTLKIQPAKLEDSAVYLCASSGGARGWNSPLHFGNGTRLTVT.